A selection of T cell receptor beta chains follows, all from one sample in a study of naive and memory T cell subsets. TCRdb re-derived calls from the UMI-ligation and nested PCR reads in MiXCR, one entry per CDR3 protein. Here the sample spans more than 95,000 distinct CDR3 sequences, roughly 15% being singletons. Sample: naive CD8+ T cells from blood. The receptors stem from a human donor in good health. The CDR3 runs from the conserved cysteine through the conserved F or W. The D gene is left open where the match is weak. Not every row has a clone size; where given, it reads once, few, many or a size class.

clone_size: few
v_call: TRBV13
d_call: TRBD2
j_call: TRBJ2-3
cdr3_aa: CASSKGGMAGGPGTQYF
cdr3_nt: TGTGCCAGCAGCAAAGGAGGCATGGCGGGAGGGCCAGGTACGCAGTATTTT

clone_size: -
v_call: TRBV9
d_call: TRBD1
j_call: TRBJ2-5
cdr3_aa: CASSPRDRPQETQYF
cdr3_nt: TGTGCCAGCAGCCCCCGGGACAGGCCCCAAGAGACCCAGTACTTC

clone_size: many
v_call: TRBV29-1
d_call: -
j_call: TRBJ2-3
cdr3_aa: CSVEEFQGLTDTQYF
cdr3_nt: TGCAGCGTTGAAGAATTCCAGGGTCTCACAGATACGCAGTATTTT

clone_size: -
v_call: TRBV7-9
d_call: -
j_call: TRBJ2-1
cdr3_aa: CASAGTPYNEQFF
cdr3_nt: TGTGCCAGTGCCGGGACTCCTTACAATGAGCAGTTCTTC

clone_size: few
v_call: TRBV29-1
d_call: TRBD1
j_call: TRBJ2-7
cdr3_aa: CSVEELRDRGIYEQYF
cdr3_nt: TGCAGCGTTGAAGAGCTTCGGGACAGGGGAATATACGAGCAGTACTTC

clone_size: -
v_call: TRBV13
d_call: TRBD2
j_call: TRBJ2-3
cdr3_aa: CASRREASTDTQYF
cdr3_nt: TGTGCCAGCAGACGGGAGGCCAGCACAGATACGCAGTATTTT

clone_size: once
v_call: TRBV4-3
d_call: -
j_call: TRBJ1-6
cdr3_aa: CASSQGPTLYNSPLHF
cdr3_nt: TGCGCCAGCAGCCAAGGACCGACCCTTTATAATTCACCCCTCCACTTT

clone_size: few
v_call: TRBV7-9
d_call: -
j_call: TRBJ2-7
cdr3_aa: CASSPLTPTATYEQYF
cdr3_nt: TGTGCCAGCAGCCCTCTCACCCCGACGGCAACCTACGAGCAGTACTTC

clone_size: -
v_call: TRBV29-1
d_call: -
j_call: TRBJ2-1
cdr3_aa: CSVDSRGETYNEQFF
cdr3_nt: TGCAGCGTTGACTCCCGCGGGGAAACCTACAATGAGCAGTTCTTC

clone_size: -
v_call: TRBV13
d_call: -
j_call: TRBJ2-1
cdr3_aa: CASSAGARHEQFF
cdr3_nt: TGTGCCAGCAGCGCAGGCGCTAGACATGAGCAGTTCTTC

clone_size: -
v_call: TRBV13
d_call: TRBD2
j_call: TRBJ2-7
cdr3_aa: CASSPPGGEQYF
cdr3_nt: TGTGCCAGCAGCCCACCGGGGGGCGAGCAGTACTTC

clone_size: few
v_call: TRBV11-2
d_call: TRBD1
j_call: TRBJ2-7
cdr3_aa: CASSLGDRGFDEQYF
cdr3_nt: TGTGCCAGCAGCTTAGGGGACAGGGGTTTCGACGAGCAGTACTTC